This TCR beta chain was observed in a study of blood T cells in healthy people across ages. This CDR3 has 13 residues. Germline V lookup: CDR1 SEHNR, CDR2 FQNEAQ (reference sequence). Between the trimmed V and J ends, which lost 8 bases and 2 bases, there was a span of 10 bases. Study-level results: A roughly linear age-dependent decrease characterized TCR beta diversity per million T cells. Aged donors had fewer naive CD4+ cells and lower diversity than long-lived donors.

Sample-barcoded 5' priming and a J-beta primer mix drove a second PCR of roughly 6 to 12 cycles. MiXCR, run by TCRdb on the 5' RACE reads, gives a single entry per CDR3 protein. The data show 1.5 million to 2 million distinct CDR3 sequences, roughly 32% seen once. A note on this clonotype: Its target is not known.

The sequencing sample was made of blood. The rearrangement uses TRBV7-9 and TRBJ2-1, with D maybe TRBD1 (6 bases). This clonotype was sampled from a woman in her thirties in good health. Here the CDR3 reads CASVPGAYNEQFF. The CDR3 nucleotides are TGTGCCAGCGTTCCAGGGGCCTACAATGAGCAGTTCTTC.